The source of this T cell receptor beta chain is a study of cytomegalovirus exposure and HLA in healthy donors. Clones were sequenced by immunoSEQ multiplex PCR, and TCRdb holds only the in-frame ones, with some missing. The table lists a few hundred thousand clones, 65% to 85% of them singletons. The source of this sequence is a woman in her 30s in good health and CMV-seropositive. The sample was PBMCs.

In DNA form, the CDR3 reads TGTGCCAGCAGTTTCGGACCGGCAGAGACCCAGTACTTC. Encoded protein: CASSFGPAETQYF. The rearrangement joins TRBV27 to TRBJ2-5, with D hard to call. This CDR3 comprises 13 residues. The V gene lost 3 bases and the J gene lost 4 bases, with 9 bases spanning the gap. Germline CDR1 reads MNHEY; CDR2 reads SMNVEV (reference sequence).